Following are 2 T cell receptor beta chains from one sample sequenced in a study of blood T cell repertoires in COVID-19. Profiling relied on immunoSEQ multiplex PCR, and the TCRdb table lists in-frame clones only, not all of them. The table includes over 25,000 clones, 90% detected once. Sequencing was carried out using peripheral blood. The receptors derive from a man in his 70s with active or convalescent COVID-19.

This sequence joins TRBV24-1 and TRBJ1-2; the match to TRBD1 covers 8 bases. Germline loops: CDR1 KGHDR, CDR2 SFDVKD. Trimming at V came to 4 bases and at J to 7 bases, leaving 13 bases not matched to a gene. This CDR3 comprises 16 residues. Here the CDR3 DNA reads TGTGCCACCAGTGAGGGCTGGGGGACAGGAGGGGGTGGCTACACCTTC. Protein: CATSEGWGTGGGGYTF.

CDR3 sequence (DNA): TGTGCCAGCAGCCCTCGGGGGGGTAGTGGGGCCAACGTCCTGACTTTC. This translates into CASSPRGGSGANVLTF. The chain carries TRBV5-8 and TRBJ2-6; 8 nucleotides agree with TRBD2. This CDR3 region has 16 residues. Germline trimming cut 4 bases from V and 3 bases from J; bases unmatched to any gene: 6. The germline V gene has CDR1 SGHTS and CDR2 YDEGEE.